One sample yielded the 27 T cell receptor beta chains listed below, sequenced in a study of blood T cell repertoires in COVID-19. TCRdb's copy holds only in-frame clones and misses some; the assay was immunoSEQ multiplex PCR. This table holds about 76,000 clones, about 86% found once. Sequencing was done on a sample of peripheral blood. All receptors come from a human donor in a cohort sampled during active COVID-19.

The chain carries TRBV9 and TRBJ2-2; no firm D call. The CDR3 totals 16 residues. The germline gives CDR1 SGDLS, CDR2 YYNGEE. V lost 0 bases and J 4 bases, leaving 13 bases between the germline ends. CDR3 loop: CASSVDYKVRTGELFF. CDR3 sequence (DNA): TGTGCCAGCAGCGTAGACTACAAGGTACGCACCGGGGAGCTGTTTTTT.

The rearrangement links TRBV7-9 to TRBJ2-7; no clear D. V was pared by 1 base and J by 3 bases, with 13 bases between. Germline V lookup: CDR1 SEHNR, CDR2 FQNEAQ (reference sequence). This CDR3 has 15 residues. The CDR3, as DNA: TGTGCCAGCAGCTTAGTAAAAGGCGGTCTCTACGAGCAGTACTTC. Its translation: CASSLVKGGLYEQYF. The full variable domain, in which reference TRBV7-9 and TRBJ2-7 provide the parts outside the CDR3, is DTGVSQNPRHKITKRGQNVTFRCDPISEHNRLYWYRQTLGQGPEFLTYFQNEAQLEKSRLLSDRFSAERPKGSFSTLEIQRTEQGDSAMYLCASSLVKGGLYEQYFGPGTRLTVT.

The rearrangement links TRBV11-2 to TRBJ2-7, with a weak D call TRBD2 (5 bases). Germline values: CDR1 SGHAT, CDR2 FQNNGV. The germline V and J ends were trimmed by 0 bases and 3 bases, with 12 bases remaining between them. There are 15 residues in the CDR3. Written as DNA, the CDR3 is TGTGCCAGCAGCTTAGAGCGGGCGGGTTACTACGAGCAGTACTTC. Protein product: CASSLERAGYYEQYF.

This rearrangement joins TRBV12-1 to TRBJ2-7; the table's D call TRBD2 went unverified against the DNA. TRBV12-1 is designated a pseudogene. The CDR3 totals 17 residues. CDR3: CASSPAPSGAPPYEQYF. The CDR3 bases are TGTGCCAGCAGCCCCGCCCCTAGCGGGGCCCCCCCTTACGAGCAGTACTTC.

The sample holds one count of this clone. The chain couples TRBV10-1 to TRBJ2-1, with 7 bases lining up with TRBD1. Germline CDR1 reads WNHNN; CDR2 reads SYGVQD (reference sequence). This CDR3 spans 12 amino acids. V lost 5 bases and J lost 9; bases outside the gene matches: 4. CDR3 loop: CASSKTGREQFF. CDR3 nucleotides: TGCGCCAGCAGTAAGACAGGGCGTGAGCAGTTCTTC.

This clone has just one count. This chain connects TRBV2 to TRBJ1-5; D is unclear. The CDR3 extends over 15 amino acids. Germline CDR1 and CDR2: SNHLY and FYNNEI. V gave up 11 bases and J gave up 1 base, with 18 bases separating them. For the CDR3, the DNA is TGTGCCTCAAACCGGCAGGTTCGGAGCAATCAGCCCCAGCATTTT. Its translation is CASNRQVRSNQPQHF. The full variable domain, with the rest looked up from reference TRBV2 and TRBJ1-5, is EPEVTQTPSHQVTQMGQEVILRCVPISNHLYFYWYRQILGQKVEFLVSFYNNEISEKSEIFDDQFSVERPDGSNFTLKIRSTKLEDSAMYFCASNRQVRSNQPQHFGDGTRLSIL.

This chain joins TRBV28 and TRBJ2-4; 8 nucleotides align to TRBD2. V shed 4 bases and J 1 base; nucleotides not matched to a gene: 6. The CDR3 is 16 amino acids. Germline values: CDR1 MDHEN, CDR2 SYDVKM. In DNA, the CDR3 is TGTGCCAGCAGTTCCGGGAGGGCCTTGGCCAAAAACATTCAGTACTTC. It codes for CASSSGRALAKNIQYF. Supplemented by reference TRBV28 and TRBJ2-4, the full variable domain reads DVKVTQSSRYLVKRTGEKVFLECVQDMDHENMFWYRQDPGLGLRLIYFSYDVKMKEKGDIPEGYSVSREKKERFSLILESASTNQTSMYLCASSSGRALAKNIQYFGAGTRLSVL.

The chain is built from TRBV30 and TRBJ2-1, with D maybe TRBD1 (5 bases). The CDR3 runs to 13 residues. The germline V and J ends were trimmed by 2 bases and 4 bases, with 9 bases remaining between them. CDR1 is GTSNPN, CDR2 SVGIG, per germline (reference sequence). CDR3 protein: CAWSKQEYNEQFF. CDR3 nucleotides: TGTGCCTGGAGTAAACAGGAGTACAATGAGCAGTTCTTC.

V usage is TRBV15 and J usage is TRBJ1-2; the match to TRBD1 covers 8 bases. The CDR3 is 13 amino acids. Looked up from germline, CDR1 is LNHNV and CDR2 is YYDKDF (reference sequence). V shed 2 bases and J 9 bases; nucleotides not matched to a gene: 5. The CDR3 nucleotides read TGTGCCACCAGCAGAAGCGGACAGGGTAGCTACACCTTC. Amino acid sequence: CATSRSGQGSYTF. Using reference TRBV15 and TRBJ1-2 for the parts outside the CDR3, the full variable domain is DAMVIQNPRYQVTQFGKPVTLSCSQTLNHNVMYWYQQKSSQAPKLLFHYYDKDFNNEADTPDNFQSRRPNTSFCFLDIRSPGLGDTAMYLCATSRSGQGSYTFGSGTRLTVV.

This sequence joins TRBV5-4 and TRBJ2-7, with 9 bases matching TRBD2. CDR1 is SGHNT and CDR2 is YYREEE in the germline V gene (reference sequence). This CDR3 is built from 15 residues. J gave up 5 bases and V 6 bases, and 12 bases lay outside the gene matches. The CDR3 coding sequence is TGTGCCAGCAACCGTTTTGGGCGGGAGGGCGACGAGCAGTACTTC. Its translation: CASNRFGREGDEQYF.

The rearrangement links TRBV4-2 to TRBJ2-3; the D gene is possibly TRBD2 (6 bases). With 4 bases removed from V and 2 bases from J, the gap between germline ends came to 16 bases. The CDR3 totals 16 residues. Looked up from germline, CDR1 is LGHNA and CDR2 is YNFKEQ. The CDR3 sequence is CASSPHRASATDTQYF. As DNA, the CDR3 is TGTGCCAGCAGCCCCCACCGGGCTAGCGCCACAGATACGCAGTATTTT.

The V gene is TRBV11-3, the J gene TRBJ2-2; D is unclear. The CDR3 sequence is 15 residues long. Germline loops: CDR1 SGHNT, CDR2 YENEEA. The ends were cut back, 0 bases at V and 9 bases at J, with 14 bases in the middle. Here the CDR3 reads CASSLDPLENRELFF. The CDR3 DNA reads as TGTGCCAGCAGCTTAGATCCGTTAGAAAATAGGGAGCTGTTTTTT.

The chain carries TRBV6-4 and TRBJ2-4; no clear D. CDR3 size: 14 residues. CDR1 and CDR2 from the germline V gene are MRHNA and SNTAGT. With 4 bases removed from V and 0 bases from J, the gap between germline ends came to 7 bases. In DNA form, the CDR3 reads TGTGCCAGCAGTGCAGGTGTAGCCAAAAACATTCAGTACTTC. This encodes CASSAGVAKNIQYF.

This chain uses TRBV5-1 with TRBJ2-5; 10 bases align to TRBD1. The V and J ends lost 0 bases and 4 bases, in that order; junction bases with no gene match: 3. The germline gives CDR1 SGHRS, CDR2 YFSETQ. This CDR3 comprises 15 residues. The DNA of the CDR3 is TGCGCCAGCAGCTTGGCCGGGACAGGGGTAGAGACCCAGTACTTC. Amino acid sequence: CASSLAGTGVETQYF.

V and J are TRBV5-5 and TRBJ1-4, with 8 bases lining up with TRBD1. V dropped 0 bases and J dropped 8; count of bases not matched to a gene: 15. The CDR3 totals 18 residues. Germline V lookup: CDR1 SGHKS, CDR2 YYEKEE (reference sequence). The DNA of the CDR3 is TGTGCCAGCAGCTTGGTAGGCCCTTCCGGACAGGGTGGGGAAAAACTGTTTTTT. Translated: CASSLVGPSGQGGEKLFF.

V gene TRBV2 combines with J gene TRBJ2-7, with D unclear. The germline V gene has CDR1 SNHLY and CDR2 FYNNEI. This CDR3 is built from 15 residues. V gave up 4 bases and J gave up 6 bases, with 19 bases separating them. CDR3 bases: TGTGCCAGCAGTGTCCAGGCTGCTGACCTCGGCGAGCAGTACTTC. This sequence encodes CASSVQAADLGEQYF. Combining the CDR3 with reference TRBV2 and TRBJ2-7 gives the whole variable domain EPEVTQTPSHQVTQMGQEVILRCVPISNHLYFYWYRQILGQKVEFLVSFYNNEISEKSEIFDDQFSVERPDGSNFTLKIRSTKLEDSAMYFCASSVQAADLGEQYFGPGTRLTVT.

The chain recombines TRBV11-3 with TRBJ2-1, with TRBD2 identical over 10 bases. V dropped 1 base and J dropped 2; count of bases not matched to a gene: 2. The CDR3 has 16 amino acids. Germline assignment: CDR1 SGHNT and CDR2 YENEEA. The CDR3 spells CASSLGLAGAYNEQFF. The CDR3 nucleotides are TGTGCCAGCAGCTTAGGCCTAGCGGGAGCCTACAATGAGCAGTTCTTC.

The chain combines TRBV7-8 with TRBJ1-2, with a tentative D call TRBD1 (6 bases). This CDR3 spans 12 amino acids. V lost 4 bases, J lost 8 bases, and 11 bases lay in between. Germline lookup yields CDR1 SGHVS and CDR2 FQNEAQ. The CDR3 region has the DNA TGTGCCAGCAGCTCGCGGGGGCCAGGCTACACCTTC. Its translation is CASSSRGPGYTF.

The chain employs TRBV6-5 and TRBJ1-1; no firm D call. The V gene's germline CDR1 is MNHEY and CDR2 SVGAGI. V dropped 5 bases and J dropped 2 bases, with 12 bases sitting between them. The CDR3 has 14 amino acids. The CDR3 spells CASSQEGPNTEAFF. Written as DNA, the CDR3 is TGTGCCAGCAGTCAGGAGGGCCCAAACACTGAAGCTTTCTTT.

This clone was seen only a few times. This chain joins TRBV2 and TRBJ2-7; 8 bases are shared with TRBD1. The V gene end was trimmed by 3 bases and the J gene end by 3 bases; junction bases not matched to a gene: 7. The CDR3 loop spans 15 amino acids. Germline V lookup: CDR1 SNHLY, CDR2 FYNNEI. The CDR3 reads CASSEEETGDYEQYF. The CDR3 DNA is TGTGCCAGCAGTGAGGAGGAGACAGGGGACTACGAGCAGTACTTC.

The chain has TRBV10-3 and TRBJ2-7; 7 bases agree with TRBD2. V lost 8 bases, J lost 10 bases, and 11 bases stayed unmatched. The CDR3 covers 12 residues. Germline assignment: CDR1 ENHRY and CDR2 SYGVKD. CDR3 nucleotides: TGTGCCATCGAGAACCCGGGAGCGGGACAGTACTTC. Its protein is CAIENPGAGQYF.

J is TRBJ1-5 and V is TRBV15; possible D gene TRBD1, 6 bases. Trimming left V 1 base short and J 0 bases short, with 16 bases between. Germline assignment: CDR1 LNHNV and CDR2 YYDKDF (reference sequence). The CDR3 contains 18 residues. The CDR3 here is CATSRGGRMENSNQPQHF. CDR3 DNA: TGTGCCACCAGCAGAGGGGGGCGGATGGAGAATAGCAATCAGCCCCAGCATTTT. Full variable domain (remainder filled in from reference TRBV15 and TRBJ1-5): DAMVIQNPRYQVTQFGKPVTLSCSQTLNHNVMYWYQQKSSQAPKLLFHYYDKDFNNEADTPDNFQSRRPNTSFCFLDIRSPGLGDTAMYLCATSRGGRMENSNQPQHFGDGTRLSIL.

This clone was detected a few times. The chain combines TRBV5-1 with TRBJ2-2; D gene unclear. The germline V gene has CDR1 SGHRS and CDR2 YFSETQ. This CDR3 region has 12 residues. The V end was cut by 4 bases, the J end by 12 bases, with 13 bases between. Written as DNA, the CDR3 is TGCGCCAGCAGCCCCCGCGGATCTCAGCTGTTTTTT. It is translated as CASSPRGSQLFF.

DNA of the CDR3: TGTGCCTCGGACTGGCTCTACGAGCAGTACTTC. Protein sequence: CASDWLYEQYF. The chain couples TRBV6-5 to TRBJ2-7; D possibly corresponds to TRBD2 (5 bases). The CDR3 sequence is 11 residues long. Germline CDR1 reads MNHEY; CDR2 reads SVGAGI. V was cut by 11 bases and J by 3 bases, with 11 bases left in between.

This clone was picked up one time. The rearrangement links TRBV5-1 to TRBJ2-5; D possibly corresponds to TRBD2 (5 bases). The CDR3 has 14 residues. CDR1 and CDR2 from the germline V gene are SGHRS and YFSETQ. Trimming removed 3 bases from V and 4 bases from J, with 13 bases in between. CDR3 residues: CASSSNGETETQYF. The CDR3 DNA reads as TGCGCCAGCAGCTCCAACGGGGAAACAGAGACCCAGTACTTC. The full variable domain, with the rest looked up from reference TRBV5-1 and TRBJ2-5, is KAGVTQTPRYLIKTRGQQVTLSCSPISGHRSVSWYQQTPGQGLQFLFEYFSETQRNKGNFPGRFSGRQFSNSRSEMNVSTLELGDSALYLCASSSNGETETQYFGPGTRLLVL.

V gene TRBV18 combines with J gene TRBJ1-3, with 8 bases fitting TRBD1. With 1 base clipped from V and 0 bases from J, the junction kept 11 bases outside the gene matches. CDR3 length equals 19 residues. CDR1 and CDR2 from the germline V gene are KGHSH and LQKENI. As DNA, the CDR3 is TGTGCCAGCTCACCACTTCGACTGACGGGACAGGCCTCTGGAAACACCATATATTTT. Translating gives CASSPLRLTGQASGNTIYF.

The chain employs TRBV19 and TRBJ1-5; 10 nucleotides line up with TRBD1. Germline V gene lookup returns CDR1 LNHDA and CDR2 SQIVND (reference sequence). The CDR3 loop spans 16 amino acids. Trimming took 7 bases from V and 1 from J; bases not matched to a gene: 7. The CDR3 nucleotides read TGTGCCAGTACCCCGGGACAGGGGTCGAGCAATCAGCCCCAGCATTTT. Translated: CASTPGQGSSNQPQHF.